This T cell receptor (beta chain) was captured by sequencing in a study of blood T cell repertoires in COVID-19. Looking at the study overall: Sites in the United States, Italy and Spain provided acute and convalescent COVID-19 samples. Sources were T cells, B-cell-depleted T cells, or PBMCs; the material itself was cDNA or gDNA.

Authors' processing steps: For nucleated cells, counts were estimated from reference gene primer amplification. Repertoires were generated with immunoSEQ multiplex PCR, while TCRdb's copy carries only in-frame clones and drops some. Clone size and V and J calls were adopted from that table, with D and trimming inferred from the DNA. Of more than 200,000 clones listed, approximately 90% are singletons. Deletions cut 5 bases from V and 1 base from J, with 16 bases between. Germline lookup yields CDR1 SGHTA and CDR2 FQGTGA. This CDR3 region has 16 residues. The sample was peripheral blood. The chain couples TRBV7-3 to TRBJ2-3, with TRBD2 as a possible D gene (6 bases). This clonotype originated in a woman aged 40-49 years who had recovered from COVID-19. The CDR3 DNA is TGTGCCAGCAGCGCTTTTGTGGGAGGAGGCACAGATACGCAGTATTTT. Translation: CASSAFVGGGTDTQYF.